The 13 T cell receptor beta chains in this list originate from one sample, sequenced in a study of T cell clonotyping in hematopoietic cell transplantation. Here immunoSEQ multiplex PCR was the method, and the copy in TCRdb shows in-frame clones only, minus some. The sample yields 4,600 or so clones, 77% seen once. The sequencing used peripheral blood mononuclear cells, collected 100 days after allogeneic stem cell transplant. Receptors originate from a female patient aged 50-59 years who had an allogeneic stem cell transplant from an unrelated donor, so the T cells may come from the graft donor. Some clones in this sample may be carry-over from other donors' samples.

CDR3 in amino acids: CASSSLRTSPTGRYNEQFF. CDR3 nucleotides: TGTGCCAGCAGTTCCCTCAGGACTAGCCCCACCGGGCGATACAATGAGCAGTTCTTC. The chain carries TRBV28 and TRBJ2-1; TRBD2 aligns across 8 bases. Trimming cost V 4 bases and J 4 bases; bases outside gene matches: 18. Germline loops: CDR1 MDHEN, CDR2 SYDVKM. The CDR3 runs to 19 residues.

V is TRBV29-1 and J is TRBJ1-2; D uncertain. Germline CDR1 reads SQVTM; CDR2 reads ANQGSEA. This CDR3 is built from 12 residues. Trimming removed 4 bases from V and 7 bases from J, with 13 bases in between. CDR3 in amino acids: CSVVDPKGGYTF. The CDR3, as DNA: TGCAGCGTTGTGGACCCTAAGGGTGGCTACACCTTC.

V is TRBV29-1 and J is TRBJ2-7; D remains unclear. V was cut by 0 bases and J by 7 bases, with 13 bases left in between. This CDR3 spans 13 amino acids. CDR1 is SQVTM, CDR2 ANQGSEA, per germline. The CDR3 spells CSVEEYTGWEQYF. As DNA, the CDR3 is TGCAGCGTTGAAGAGTACACTGGATGGGAGCAGTACTTC.

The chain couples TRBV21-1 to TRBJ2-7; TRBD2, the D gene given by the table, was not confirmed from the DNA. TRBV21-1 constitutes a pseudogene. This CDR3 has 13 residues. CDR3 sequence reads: CASSRDPVGGQYF. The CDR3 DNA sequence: TGTGCCAGCAGCAGAGACCCTGTAGGAGGCCAGTACTTC.

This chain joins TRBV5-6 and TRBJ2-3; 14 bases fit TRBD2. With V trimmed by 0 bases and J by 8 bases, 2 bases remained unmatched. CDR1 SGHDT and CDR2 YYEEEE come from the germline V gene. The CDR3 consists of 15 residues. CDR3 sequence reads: CASSLGGLAGATQYF. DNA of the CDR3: TGTGCCAGCAGCTTGGGGGGACTAGCGGGGGCTACGCAGTATTTT.

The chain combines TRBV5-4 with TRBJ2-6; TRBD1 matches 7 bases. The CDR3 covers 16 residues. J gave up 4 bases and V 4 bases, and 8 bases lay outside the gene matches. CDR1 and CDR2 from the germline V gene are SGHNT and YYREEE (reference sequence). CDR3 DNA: TGTGCCAGCAGCGGAACAGGGGTCCCCGGGGCCAACGTCCTGACTTTC. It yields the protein CASSGTGVPGANVLTF. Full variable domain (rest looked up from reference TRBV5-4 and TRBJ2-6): ETGVTQSPTHLIKTRGQQVTLRCSSQSGHNTVSWYQQALGQGPQFIFQYYREEENGRGNFPPRFSGLQFPNYSSELNVNALELDDSALYLCASSGTGVPGANVLTFGAGSRLTVL.

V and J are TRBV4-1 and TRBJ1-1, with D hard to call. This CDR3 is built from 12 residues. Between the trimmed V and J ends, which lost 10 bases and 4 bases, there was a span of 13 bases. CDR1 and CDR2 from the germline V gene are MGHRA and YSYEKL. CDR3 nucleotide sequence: TGCGCCACGGTGGGAGGGTCCACTGAAGCTTTCTTT. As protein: CATVGGSTEAFF.

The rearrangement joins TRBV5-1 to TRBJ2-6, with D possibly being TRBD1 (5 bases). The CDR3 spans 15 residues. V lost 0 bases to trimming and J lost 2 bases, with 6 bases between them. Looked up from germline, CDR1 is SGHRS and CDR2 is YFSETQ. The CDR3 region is CASSLVGAGANVLTF. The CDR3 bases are TGCGCCAGCAGCTTGGTAGGGGCTGGGGCCAACGTCCTGACTTTC.

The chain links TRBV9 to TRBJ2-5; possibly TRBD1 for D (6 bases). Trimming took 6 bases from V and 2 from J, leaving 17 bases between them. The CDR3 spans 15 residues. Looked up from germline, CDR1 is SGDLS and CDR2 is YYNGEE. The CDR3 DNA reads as TGTGCCAGCACACGAGACGGCAGGGGTCAAGAGACCCAGTACTTC. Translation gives CASTRDGRGQETQYF.

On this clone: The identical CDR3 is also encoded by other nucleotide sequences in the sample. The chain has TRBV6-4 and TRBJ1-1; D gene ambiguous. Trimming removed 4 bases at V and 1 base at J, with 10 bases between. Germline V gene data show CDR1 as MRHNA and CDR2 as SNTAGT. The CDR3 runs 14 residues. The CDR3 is CASSASPGNTEAFF. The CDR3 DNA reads TGTGCCAGCAGTGCAAGTCCGGGGAACACTGAAGCTTTCTTT.

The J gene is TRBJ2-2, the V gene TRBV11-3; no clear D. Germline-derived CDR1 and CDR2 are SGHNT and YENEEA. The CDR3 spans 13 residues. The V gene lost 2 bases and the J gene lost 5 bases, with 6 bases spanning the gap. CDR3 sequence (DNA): TGTGCCAGCAGCTTAATGCAGACCGGGGAGCTGTTTTTT. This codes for CASSLMQTGELFF.

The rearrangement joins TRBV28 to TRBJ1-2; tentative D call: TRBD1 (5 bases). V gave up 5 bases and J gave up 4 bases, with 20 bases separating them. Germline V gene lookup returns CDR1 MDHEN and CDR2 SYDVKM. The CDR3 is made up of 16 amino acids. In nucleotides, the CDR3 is TGTGCCAGCAGTCTCTACTGGGGGGATTTTTTCTATGGCTACACCTTC. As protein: CASSLYWGDFFYGYTF.

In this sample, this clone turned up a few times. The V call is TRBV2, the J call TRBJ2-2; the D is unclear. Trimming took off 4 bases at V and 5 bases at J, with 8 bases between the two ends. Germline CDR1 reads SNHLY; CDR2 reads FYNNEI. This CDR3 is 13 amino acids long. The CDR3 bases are TGTGCCAGCAGTGTGGCTTTGACCGGGGAGCTGTTTTTT. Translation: CASSVALTGELFF.